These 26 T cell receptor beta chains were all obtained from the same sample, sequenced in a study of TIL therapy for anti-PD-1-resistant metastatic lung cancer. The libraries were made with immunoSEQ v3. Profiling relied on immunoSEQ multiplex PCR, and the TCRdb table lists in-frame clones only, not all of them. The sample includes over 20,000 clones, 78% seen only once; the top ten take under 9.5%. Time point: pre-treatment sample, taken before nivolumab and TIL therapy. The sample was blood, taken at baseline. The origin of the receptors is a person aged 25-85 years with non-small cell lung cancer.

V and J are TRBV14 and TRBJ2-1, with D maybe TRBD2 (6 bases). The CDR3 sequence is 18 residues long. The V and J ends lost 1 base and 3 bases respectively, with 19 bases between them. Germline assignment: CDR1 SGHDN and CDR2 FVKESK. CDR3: CASSQGRGSGLSYNEQFF. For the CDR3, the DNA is TGTGCCAGCAGCCAAGGTCGCGGGTCGGGACTCAGCTACAATGAGCAGTTCTTC. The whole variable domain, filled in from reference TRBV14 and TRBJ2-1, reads EAGVTQFPSHSVIEKGQTVTLRCDPISGHDNLYWYRRVMGKEIKFLLHFVKESKQDESGMPNNRFLAERTGGTYSTLKVQPAELEDSGVYFCASSQGRGSGLSYNEQFFGPGTRLTVL.

This CDR3 is CASSDRAREYEQYF. The CDR3 DNA sequence: TGCGCCAGCAGTGATAGGGCCCGGGAATACGAGCAGTACTTC. The chain uses TRBV10-2 and TRBJ2-7, with TRBD2 as a possible D gene (5 bases). V shed 3 bases and J shed 4 bases, with 13 bases lying between them. CDR3 size: 14 residues. The germline V gene encodes CDR1 WSHSY and CDR2 SAAADI.

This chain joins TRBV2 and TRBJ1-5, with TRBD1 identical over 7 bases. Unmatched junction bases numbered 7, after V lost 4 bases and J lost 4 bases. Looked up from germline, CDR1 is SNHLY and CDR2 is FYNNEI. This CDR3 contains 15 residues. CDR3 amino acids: CASSVQGQSNQPQHF. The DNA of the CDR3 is TGTGCCAGCAGTGTGCAGGGACAGAGTAATCAGCCCCAGCATTTT.

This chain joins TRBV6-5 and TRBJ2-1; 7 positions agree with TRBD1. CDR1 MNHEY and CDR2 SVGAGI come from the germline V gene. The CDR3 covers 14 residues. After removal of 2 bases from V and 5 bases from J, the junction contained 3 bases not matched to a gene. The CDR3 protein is CASSYGQEHNEQFF. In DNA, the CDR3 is TGTGCCAGCAGTTACGGACAGGAACACAATGAGCAGTTCTTC.

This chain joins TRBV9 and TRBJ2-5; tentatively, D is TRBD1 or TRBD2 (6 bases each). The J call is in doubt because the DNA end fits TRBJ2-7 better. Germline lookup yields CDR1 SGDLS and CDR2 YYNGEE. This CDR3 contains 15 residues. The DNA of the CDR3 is TGTGCCAGCAGCGTAGATGGAGGGGGCTCCTACGAGCAGTACTTC. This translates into CASSVDGGGSYEQYF.

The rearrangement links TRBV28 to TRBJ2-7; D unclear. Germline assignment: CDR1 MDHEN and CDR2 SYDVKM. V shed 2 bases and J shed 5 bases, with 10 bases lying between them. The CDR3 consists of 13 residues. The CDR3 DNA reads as TGTGCCAGCAGTTTACCGCAAGACAACGAGCAGTACTTC. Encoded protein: CASSLPQDNEQYF.

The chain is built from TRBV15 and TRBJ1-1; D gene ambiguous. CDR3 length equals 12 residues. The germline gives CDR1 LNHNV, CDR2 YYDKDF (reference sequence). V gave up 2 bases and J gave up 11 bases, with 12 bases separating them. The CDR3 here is CATSRPDTGAFF. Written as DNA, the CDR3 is TGTGCCACCAGCAGACCCGACACTGGGGCTTTCTTT. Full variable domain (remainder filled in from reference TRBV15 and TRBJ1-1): DAMVIQNPRYQVTQFGKPVTLSCSQTLNHNVMYWYQQKSSQAPKLLFHYYDKDFNNEADTPDNFQSRRPNTSFCFLDIRSPGLGDTAMYLCATSRPDTGAFFGQGTRLTVV.

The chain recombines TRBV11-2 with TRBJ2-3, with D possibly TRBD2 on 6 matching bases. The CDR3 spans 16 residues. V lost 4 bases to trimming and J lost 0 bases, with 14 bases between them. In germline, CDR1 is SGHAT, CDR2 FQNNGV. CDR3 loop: CASSSVWRGSTDTQYF. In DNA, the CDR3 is TGTGCCAGCAGCTCCGTCTGGCGGGGTAGCACAGATACGCAGTATTTT.

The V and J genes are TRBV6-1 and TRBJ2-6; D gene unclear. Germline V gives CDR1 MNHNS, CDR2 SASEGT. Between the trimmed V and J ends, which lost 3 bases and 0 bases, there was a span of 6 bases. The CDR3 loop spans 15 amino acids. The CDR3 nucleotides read TGTGCCAGCAGTGAGGGTAGCTCTGGGGCCAACGTCCTGACTTTC. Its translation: CASSEGSSGANVLTF.

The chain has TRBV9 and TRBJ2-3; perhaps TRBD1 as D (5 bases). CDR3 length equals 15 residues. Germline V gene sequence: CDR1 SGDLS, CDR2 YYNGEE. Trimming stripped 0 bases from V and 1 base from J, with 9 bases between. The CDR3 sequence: CASSVEARGTDTQYF. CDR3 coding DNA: TGTGCCAGCAGCGTAGAGGCCAGGGGCACAGATACGCAGTATTTT.

The CDR3 DNA reads as TGTGCCAGCAGCCTAGTTGAGCAGTTCTTC. This encodes CASSLVEQFF. J is TRBJ2-1 and V is TRBV7-9; D gene unclear. CDR3 length: 10 amino acids. V gave up 5 bases and J gave up 9 bases, with 5 bases separating them. CDR1 and CDR2 (germline): SEHNR, FQNEAQ (reference sequence).

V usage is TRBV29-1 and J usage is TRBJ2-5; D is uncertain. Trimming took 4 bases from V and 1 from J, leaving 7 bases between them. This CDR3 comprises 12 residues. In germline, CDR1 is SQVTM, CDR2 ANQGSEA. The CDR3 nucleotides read TGCAGCGTTGCCAGTGCCCAAGAGACCCAGTACTTC. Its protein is CSVASAQETQYF.

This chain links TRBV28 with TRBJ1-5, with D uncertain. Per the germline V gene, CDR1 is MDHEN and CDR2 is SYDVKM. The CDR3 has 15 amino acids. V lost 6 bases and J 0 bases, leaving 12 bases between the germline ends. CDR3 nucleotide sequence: TGTGCCAGCAGCCCTACGTGGGTTAGCAATCAGCCCCAGCATTTT. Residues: CASSPTWVSNQPQHF. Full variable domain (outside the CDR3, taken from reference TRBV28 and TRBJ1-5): DVKVTQSSRYLVKRTGEKVFLECVQDMDHENMFWYRQDPGLGLRLIYFSYDVKMKEKGDIPEGYSVSREKKERFSLILESASTNQTSMYLCASSPTWVSNQPQHFGDGTRLSIL.

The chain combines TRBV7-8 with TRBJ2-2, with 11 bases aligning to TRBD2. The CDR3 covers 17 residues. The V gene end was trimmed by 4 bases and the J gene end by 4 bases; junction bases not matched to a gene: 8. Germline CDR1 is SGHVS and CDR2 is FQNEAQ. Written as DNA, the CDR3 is TGTGCCAGCAGCTCCCTTAGCGGGAGGGGTTTCACCGGGGAGCTGTTTTTT. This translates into CASSSLSGRGFTGELFF.

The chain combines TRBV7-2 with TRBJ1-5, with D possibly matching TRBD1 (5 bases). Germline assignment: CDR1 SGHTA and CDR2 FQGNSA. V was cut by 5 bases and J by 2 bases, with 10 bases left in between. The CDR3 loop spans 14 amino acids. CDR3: CASSPRGGNQPQHF. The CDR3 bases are TGTGCCAGCAGCCCCCGGGGGGGCAATCAGCCCCAGCATTTT.

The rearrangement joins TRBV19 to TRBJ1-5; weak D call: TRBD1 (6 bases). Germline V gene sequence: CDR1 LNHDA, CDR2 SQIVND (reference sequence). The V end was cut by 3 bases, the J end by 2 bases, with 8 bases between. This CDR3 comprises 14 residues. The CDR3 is CASSIRGGNQPQHF. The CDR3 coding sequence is TGTGCCAGTAGTATCAGGGGCGGCAATCAGCCCCAGCATTTT.

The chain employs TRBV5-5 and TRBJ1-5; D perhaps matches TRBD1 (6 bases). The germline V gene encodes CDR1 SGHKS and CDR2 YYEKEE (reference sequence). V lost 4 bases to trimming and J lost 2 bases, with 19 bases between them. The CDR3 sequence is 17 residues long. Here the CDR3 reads CASSPEERGKGNQPQHF. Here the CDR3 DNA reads TGTGCCAGCAGCCCGGAGGAAAGGGGGAAGGGCAATCAGCCCCAGCATTTT.

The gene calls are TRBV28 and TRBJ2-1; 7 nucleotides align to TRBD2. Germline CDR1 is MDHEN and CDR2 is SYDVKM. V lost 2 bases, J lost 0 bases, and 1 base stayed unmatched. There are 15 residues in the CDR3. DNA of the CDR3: TGTGCCAGCAGTTTAGGGACTAACTCCTACAATGAGCAGTTCTTC. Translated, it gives CASSLGTNSYNEQFF.

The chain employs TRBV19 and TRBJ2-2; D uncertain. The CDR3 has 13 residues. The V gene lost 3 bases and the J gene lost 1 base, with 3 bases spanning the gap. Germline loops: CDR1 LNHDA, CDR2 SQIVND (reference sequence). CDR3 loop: CASSMWNTGELFF. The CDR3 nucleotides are TGTGCCAGTAGTATGTGGAACACCGGGGAGCTGTTTTTT.

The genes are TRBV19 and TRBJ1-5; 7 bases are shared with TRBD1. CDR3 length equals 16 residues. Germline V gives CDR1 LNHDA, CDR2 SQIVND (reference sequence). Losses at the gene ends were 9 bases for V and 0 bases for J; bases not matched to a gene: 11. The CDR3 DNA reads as TGTGCCAGCGCGACAGGGACAGTTTATAGCAATCAGCCCCAGCATTTT. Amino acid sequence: CASATGTVYSNQPQHF.

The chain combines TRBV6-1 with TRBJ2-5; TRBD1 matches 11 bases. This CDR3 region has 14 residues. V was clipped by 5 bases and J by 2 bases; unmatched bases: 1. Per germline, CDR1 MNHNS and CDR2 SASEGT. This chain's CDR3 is CASSWDRGQETQYF. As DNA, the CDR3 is TGTGCCAGCAGTTGGGACAGGGGGCAAGAGACCCAGTACTTC.

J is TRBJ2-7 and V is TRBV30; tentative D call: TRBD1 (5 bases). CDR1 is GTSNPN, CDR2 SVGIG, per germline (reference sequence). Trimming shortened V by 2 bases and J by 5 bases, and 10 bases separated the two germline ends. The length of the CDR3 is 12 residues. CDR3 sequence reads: CAWSLFRDEQYF. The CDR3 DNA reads TGTGCCTGGAGTTTATTCAGGGACGAGCAGTACTTC.

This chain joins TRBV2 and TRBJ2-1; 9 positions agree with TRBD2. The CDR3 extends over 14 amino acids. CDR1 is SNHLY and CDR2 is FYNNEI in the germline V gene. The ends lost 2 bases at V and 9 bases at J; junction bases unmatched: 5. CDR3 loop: CASSERVAGVEQFF. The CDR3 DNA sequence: TGTGCCAGCAGTGAAAGGGTAGCGGGGGTTGAGCAGTTCTTC.

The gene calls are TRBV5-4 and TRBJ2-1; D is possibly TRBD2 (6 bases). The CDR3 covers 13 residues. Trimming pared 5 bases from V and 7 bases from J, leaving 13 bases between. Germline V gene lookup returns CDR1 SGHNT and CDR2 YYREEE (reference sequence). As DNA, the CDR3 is TGTGCCAGCAGAAAACCGGGGGAGAATGAGCAGTTCTTC. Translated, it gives CASRKPGENEQFF.

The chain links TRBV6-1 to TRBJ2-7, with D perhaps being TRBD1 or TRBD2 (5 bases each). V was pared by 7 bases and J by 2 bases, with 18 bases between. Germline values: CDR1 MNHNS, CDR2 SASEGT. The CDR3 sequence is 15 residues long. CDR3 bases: TGTGCCAGCATCCTGATCCGGGACCGGACCTACGAGCAGTACTTC. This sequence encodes CASILIRDRTYEQYF.

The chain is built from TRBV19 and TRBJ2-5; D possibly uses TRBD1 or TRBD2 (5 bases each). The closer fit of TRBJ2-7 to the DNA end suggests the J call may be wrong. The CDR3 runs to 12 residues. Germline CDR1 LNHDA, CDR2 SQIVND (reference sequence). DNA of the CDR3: TGTGCCACCTCGGGGCAGACCTACGAGCAGTACTTC. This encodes CATSGQTYEQYF.